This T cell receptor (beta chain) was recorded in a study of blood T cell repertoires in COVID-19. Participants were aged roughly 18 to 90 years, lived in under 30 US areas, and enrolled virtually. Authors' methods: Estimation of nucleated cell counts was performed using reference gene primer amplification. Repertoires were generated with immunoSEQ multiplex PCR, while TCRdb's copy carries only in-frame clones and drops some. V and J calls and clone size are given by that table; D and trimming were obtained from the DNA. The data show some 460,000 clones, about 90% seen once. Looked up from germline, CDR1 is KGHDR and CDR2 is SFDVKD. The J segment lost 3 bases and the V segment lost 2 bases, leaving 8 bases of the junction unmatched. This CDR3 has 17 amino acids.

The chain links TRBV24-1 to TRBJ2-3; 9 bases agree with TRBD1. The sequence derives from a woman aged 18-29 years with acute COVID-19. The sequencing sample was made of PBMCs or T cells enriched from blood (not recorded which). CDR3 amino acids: CATSDSTTGTGTDTQYF. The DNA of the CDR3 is TGTGCCACCAGTGATTCTACTACCGGGACAGGGACAGATACGCAGTATTTT.